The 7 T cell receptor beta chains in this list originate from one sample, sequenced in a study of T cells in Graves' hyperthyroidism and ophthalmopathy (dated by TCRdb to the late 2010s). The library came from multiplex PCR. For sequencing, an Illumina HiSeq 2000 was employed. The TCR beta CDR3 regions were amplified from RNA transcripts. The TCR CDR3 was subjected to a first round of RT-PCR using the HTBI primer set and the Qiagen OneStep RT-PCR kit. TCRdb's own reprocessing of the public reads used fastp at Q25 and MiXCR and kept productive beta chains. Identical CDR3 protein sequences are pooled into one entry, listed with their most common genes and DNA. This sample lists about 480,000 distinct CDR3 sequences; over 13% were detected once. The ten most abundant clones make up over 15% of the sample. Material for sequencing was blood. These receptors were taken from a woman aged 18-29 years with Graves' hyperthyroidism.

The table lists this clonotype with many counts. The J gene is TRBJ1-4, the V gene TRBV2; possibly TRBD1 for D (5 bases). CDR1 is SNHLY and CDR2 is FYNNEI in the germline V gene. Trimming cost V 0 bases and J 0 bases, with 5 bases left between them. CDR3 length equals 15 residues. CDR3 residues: CASSEAGPTNEKLFF. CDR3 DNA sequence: TGTGCCAGCAGTGAAGCGGGACCAACTAATGAAAAACTGTTTTTT.

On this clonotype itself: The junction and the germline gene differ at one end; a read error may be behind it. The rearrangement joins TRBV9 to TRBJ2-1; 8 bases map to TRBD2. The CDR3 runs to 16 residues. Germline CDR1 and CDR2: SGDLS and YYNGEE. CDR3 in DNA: TGTACCAGCAGCGGGGGCCCGGGGGGGTTTACAAATGAGCAGTTCTTC. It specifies CTSSGGPGGFTNEQFF.

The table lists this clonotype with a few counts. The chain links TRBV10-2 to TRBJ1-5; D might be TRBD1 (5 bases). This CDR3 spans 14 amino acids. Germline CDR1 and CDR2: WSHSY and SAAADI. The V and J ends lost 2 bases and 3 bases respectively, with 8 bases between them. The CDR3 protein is CASSENGANQPQHF. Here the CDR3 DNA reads TGCGCCAGCAGTGAGAACGGGGCCAATCAGCCCCAGCATTTT.

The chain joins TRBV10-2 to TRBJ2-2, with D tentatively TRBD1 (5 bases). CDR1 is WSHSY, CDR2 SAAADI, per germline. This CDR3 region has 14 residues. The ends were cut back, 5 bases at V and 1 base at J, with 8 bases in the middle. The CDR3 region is CASSFDRNTGELFF. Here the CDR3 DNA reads TGCGCCAGCAGTTTCGACAGGAACACCGGGGAGCTGTTTTTT.

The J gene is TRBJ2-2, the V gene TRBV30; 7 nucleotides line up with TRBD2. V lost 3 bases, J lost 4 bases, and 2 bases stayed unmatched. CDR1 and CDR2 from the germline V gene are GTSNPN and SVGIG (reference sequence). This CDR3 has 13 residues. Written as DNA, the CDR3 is TGTGCCTGGAGGGGGGGGTCCACCGGGGAGCTGTTTTTT. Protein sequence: CAWRGGSTGELFF. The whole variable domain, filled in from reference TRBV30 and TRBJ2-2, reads SQTIHQWPATLVQPVGSPLSLECTVEGTSNPNLYWYRQAAGRGLQLLFYSVGIGQISSEVPQNLSASRPQDRQFILSSKKLLLSDSGFYLCAWRGGSTGELFFGEGSRLTVL.

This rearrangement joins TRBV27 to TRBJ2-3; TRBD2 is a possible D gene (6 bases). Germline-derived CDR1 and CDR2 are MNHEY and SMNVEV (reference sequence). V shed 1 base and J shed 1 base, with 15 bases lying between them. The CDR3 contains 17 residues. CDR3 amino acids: CASSLFPDIAGTDTQYF. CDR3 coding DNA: TGTGCCAGCAGTTTATTCCCGGACATAGCGGGCACAGATACGCAGTATTTT.

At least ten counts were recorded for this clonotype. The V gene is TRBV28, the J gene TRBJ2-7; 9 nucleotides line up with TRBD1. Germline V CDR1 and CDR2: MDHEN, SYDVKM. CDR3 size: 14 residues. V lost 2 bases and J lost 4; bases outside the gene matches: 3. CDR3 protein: CASSLEDRGYEQYF. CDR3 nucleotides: TGTGCCAGCAGTTTAGAGGACAGGGGTTACGAGCAGTACTTC.